Many counts were recorded for the clone carrying this TCR beta chain. This entry belongs to a study of identical twins. V lost 5 bases and J 3 bases, leaving 10 bases between the germline ends. In germline, CDR1 is MNHNY, CDR2 SVGAGI (reference sequence). This CDR3 comprises 13 residues. MiXCR, run by TCRdb on the 5' RACE reads, gives a single entry per CDR3 protein. The sample lists nearly 250,000 distinct CDR3 sequences, around 6.6% occurring once. Separately, the same data were catalogued under a study of yellow fever vaccine responses in identical twins.

The specimen was memory (CD45RO+) T cells sorted from blood. This sequence originates from a woman between 18 and 29 years old in good health. The chain carries TRBV6-6 and TRBJ1-2, with no clear D. CDR3 DNA: TGTGCCAGCAGTCCCTCCCCCGACTATGGCTACACCTTC. It specifies CASSPSPDYGYTF.